What follows are 27 T cell receptor beta chains derived from one specimen sequenced in a study of identifying expanded T cells in peripheral blood. The method was immunoSEQ multiplex PCR; TCRdb's version includes in-frame clones alone and lacks a portion of them. Among 85,000 to 100,000 clones, around 88% were seen once, and the ten largest hold about 4%. The sample consisted of blood. The receptors originated from a person aged 18-70 years in good health.

This chain joins TRBV5-6 and TRBJ1-6; D uncertain. Germline CDR1 SGHDT, CDR2 YYEEEE. V was shortened by 4 bases and J by 3 bases, with 11 bases between the two germline ends. The CDR3 totals 15 residues. The CDR3 nucleotides read TGTGCCAGCAGCGGGCCGGAAGGCTATAATTCACCCCTCCACTTT. Its translation: CASSGPEGYNSPLHF.

The chain recombines TRBV5-1 with TRBJ2-2, with a weak D call TRBD1 (5 bases). The CDR3 consists of 16 residues. V lost 0 bases, J lost 4 bases, and 13 bases lay in between. Germline V gives CDR1 SGHRS, CDR2 YFSETQ. This CDR3 is CASSLVGQGGTGELFF. CDR3 coding DNA: TGCGCCAGCAGCTTGGTAGGGCAGGGTGGCACCGGGGAGCTGTTTTTT.

This chain links TRBV5-1 with TRBJ2-5; maybe TRBD2 (7 bases). CDR3 length: 16 amino acids. Germline values: CDR1 SGHRS, CDR2 YFSETQ. The V end lost 1 base, the J end lost 2 bases, and 15 bases lay between the germline ends. The CDR3 reads CASSLMGGGPQETQYF. For the CDR3, the DNA is TGCGCCAGCAGCTTGATGGGGGGGGGCCCTCAAGAGACCCAGTACTTC.

V is TRBV4-1 and J is TRBJ2-2; the D is unclear. Germline CDR1 reads MGHRA; CDR2 reads YSYEKL. The CDR3 has 15 residues. V was trimmed by 5 bases and J by 7 bases, leaving 17 bases between them. CDR3 sequence: CASSYRIRVGGELFF. The CDR3 nucleotides are TGCGCCAGCAGCTATAGAATTCGGGTGGGCGGGGAGCTGTTTTTT.

The chain has TRBV14 and TRBJ1-2, with TRBD1 identical over 7 bases. Germline V lookup: CDR1 SGHDN, CDR2 FVKESK. This CDR3 has 15 residues. V was clipped by 1 base and J by 2 bases; unmatched bases: 4. CDR3 sequence (DNA): TGTGCCAGCAGCCAAGCTTGGGACAGCAACTATGGCTACACCTTC. This sequence encodes CASSQAWDSNYGYTF.

The rearrangement uses TRBV7-8 and TRBJ2-3; D possibly matches TRBD1 or TRBD2 (5 bases each). Per germline, CDR1 SGHVS and CDR2 FQNEAQ. Trimming removed 8 bases from V and 1 base from J, with 16 bases in between. This CDR3 has 15 amino acids. CDR3: CASHRTRGRTDTQYF. The CDR3 DNA reads as TGTGCCAGCCATCGGACGAGGGGTCGCACAGATACGCAGTATTTT.

This chain links TRBV14 with TRBJ2-5, with D possibly TRBD1 on 6 matching bases. V was shortened by 3 bases and J by 5 bases, with 16 bases between the two germline ends. In germline, CDR1 is SGHDN, CDR2 FVKESK. The CDR3 contains 15 residues. CDR3 sequence reads: CASSHGRGSGETQYF. CDR3 DNA sequence: TGTGCCAGCAGCCACGGAAGGGGGTCTGGTGAGACCCAGTACTTC.

The chain uses TRBV30 and TRBJ1-2; no clear D. Trimming cost V 5 bases and J 6 bases, with 7 bases left between them. Germline V gene sequence: CDR1 GTSNPN, CDR2 SVGIG (reference sequence). The CDR3 is 10 amino acids. For the CDR3, the DNA is TGTGCCTGGGCGAGCAATGGCTACACCTTC. Its translation is CAWASNGYTF.

The V call is TRBV28, the J call TRBJ1-1; TRBD1 might be the D (6 bases). Germline V CDR1 and CDR2: MDHEN, SYDVKM. The CDR3 extends over 13 amino acids. The ends were cut back, 3 bases at V and 6 bases at J, with 11 bases in the middle. The CDR3 sequence: CASSFTGTPEAFF. CDR3 DNA: TGTGCCAGCAGTTTTACCGGGACACCTGAAGCTTTCTTT.

V and J are TRBV7-8 and TRBJ2-7; possibly TRBD1 for D (5 bases). V was shortened by 1 base and J by 6 bases, with 16 bases between the two germline ends. This CDR3 has 15 amino acids. Germline V gene sequence: CDR1 SGHVS, CDR2 FQNEAQ. CDR3 sequence (DNA): TGTGCCAGCAGCTTAGAAGAGACAGTTATTTCCGAGCAGTACTTC. Translating gives CASSLEETVISEQYF.

The CDR3 DNA reads TGTGCCAGCAGCTTAGGGTGGGGCGGAGACACTGAAGCTTTCTTT. Translating gives CASSLGWGGDTEAFF. The rearrangement links TRBV7-9 to TRBJ1-1, with D perhaps TRBD1 (5 bases). Trimming pared 1 base from V and 3 bases from J, leaving 12 bases between. Germline loops: CDR1 SEHNR, CDR2 FQNEAQ (reference sequence). This CDR3 is 15 amino acids long.

This clone was picked up a small number of times. The chain employs TRBV5-3 and TRBJ2-1, with 7 bases aligning to TRBD1. TRBV5-3 is noted as an ORF with a role that remains uncertain. The CDR3 is 13 amino acids. J was trimmed by 8 bases and V by 2 bases; bases with no gene match: 4. The CDR3 is CARSFRQGDEQFF. CDR3 bases: TGTGCCAGAAGCTTTCGACAGGGCGATGAGCAGTTCTTC.

J is TRBJ2-1 and V is TRBV5-6, with D hard to call. Germline V gene lookup returns CDR1 SGHDT and CDR2 YYEEEE. The CDR3 length is 16 residues. The V gene lost 4 bases and the J gene lost 6 bases, with 20 bases spanning the gap. The CDR3 reads CASSRQTEGPGNEQFF. The CDR3 region has the DNA TGTGCCAGCAGCCGGCAAACAGAAGGTCCGGGCAATGAGCAGTTCTTC.

The gene calls are TRBV11-3 and TRBJ2-7; D unresolved. The germline CDR1 and CDR2 sequences are SGHNT and YENEEA. V lost 3 bases, J lost 3 bases, and 15 bases lay in between. The length of the CDR3 is 15 residues. Here the CDR3 DNA reads TGTGCCAGCAGCTTTGGACCCGGACGTAACTACGAGCAGTACTTC. Residues: CASSFGPGRNYEQYF.

This rearrangement joins TRBV30 to TRBJ2-1; 9 bases map to TRBD2. V shed 8 bases and J 0 bases; nucleotides not matched to a gene: 17. The germline V gene encodes CDR1 GTSNPN and CDR2 SVGIG (reference sequence). CDR3 length: 18 amino acids. CDR3 region: CAGSSSGDKLRSYNEQFF. The CDR3 nucleotides read TGTGCCGGATCCTCTAGCGGGGATAAACTGCGCTCCTACAATGAGCAGTTCTTC.

The chain employs TRBV21-1 and TRBJ2-1; no DNA check was done on the table's D call, TRBD1. TRBV21-1 is designated a pseudogene. The CDR3 length is 15 residues. CDR3 in DNA: TGTGCCAGCAGCGCCGGACAGGCGCCTTACAATGAGCAGTTCTTC. Encoded protein: CASSAGQAPYNEQFF.

This chain joins TRBV10-1 and TRBJ1-5; tentative D call: TRBD1 (5 bases). CDR1 is WNHNN, CDR2 SYGVQD, per germline (reference sequence). The CDR3 covers 14 residues. The V end lost 8 bases, the J end lost 4 bases, and 15 bases lay between the germline ends. The CDR3 DNA follows: TGCGCCAGCCCCAGAGGGGCCGTTAATCAGCCCCAGCATTTT. It specifies CASPRGAVNQPQHF.

The gene calls are TRBV15 and TRBJ2-1; D gene uncertain. CDR1 LNHNV and CDR2 YYDKDF come from the germline V gene (reference sequence). This CDR3 comprises 13 residues. The CDR3 DNA sequence: TGTGCTGCAGGCCCGGAGAATTACAATGAGCAGTTCTTC. It encodes CAAGPENYNEQFF. The whole variable domain, filled in from reference TRBV15 and TRBJ2-1, reads DAMVIQNPRYQVTQFGKPVTLSCSQTLNHNVMYWYQQKSSQAPKLLFHYYDKDFNNEADTPDNFQSRRPNTSFCFLDIRSPGLGDTAMYLCAAGPENYNEQFFGPGTRLTVL.

This rearrangement joins TRBV6-4 to TRBJ2-2; a weak D match, TRBD1 (6 bases). Per germline, CDR1 MRHNA and CDR2 SNTAGT. With 0 bases removed from V and 3 bases from J, the gap between germline ends came to 8 bases. The length of the CDR3 is 15 residues. CDR3 DNA: TGTGCCAGCAGTGACTCGAACAGGGACACCGGGGAGCTGTTTTTT. Translated, it gives CASSDSNRDTGELFF.

V gene TRBV28 combines with J gene TRBJ2-5, with TRBD1 as a possible D gene (6 bases). Trimming left V 7 bases short and J 2 bases short, with 14 bases between. The CDR3 covers 14 residues. CDR1 and CDR2 from the germline V gene are MDHEN and SYDVKM. Written as DNA, the CDR3 is TGTGCCAGCAATAAACAGGGCGGACAAGAGACCCAGTACTTC. Protein sequence: CASNKQGGQETQYF. Supplemented by reference TRBV28 and TRBJ2-5, the full variable domain reads DVKVTQSSRYLVKRTGEKVFLECVQDMDHENMFWYRQDPGLGLRLIYFSYDVKMKEKGDIPEGYSVSREKKERFSLILESASTNQTSMYLCASNKQGGQETQYFGPGTRLLVL.

The chain links TRBV15 to TRBJ2-7, with D possibly matching TRBD2 (6 bases). The CDR3 extends over 16 amino acids. The ends were cut back, 5 bases at V and 4 bases at J, with 21 bases in the middle. Germline loops: CDR1 LNHNV, CDR2 YYDKDF (reference sequence). The CDR3 reads CATSSYTGGILYEQYF. The CDR3, as DNA: TGTGCCACCAGCTCCTATACAGGAGGGATCCTATACGAGCAGTACTTC.

V usage is TRBV5-1 and J usage is TRBJ1-1, with D perhaps matching TRBD1 (6 bases). Trimming left V 0 bases short and J 4 bases short, with 7 bases between. CDR3 length equals 13 residues. The V gene's germline CDR1 is SGHRS and CDR2 YFSETQ. The CDR3 region has the DNA TGCGCCAGCAGCTTGGCGGGGGCCACTGAAGCTTTCTTT. It is translated as CASSLAGATEAFF.

The CDR3 protein is CASSEGAVRETQYF. In DNA, the CDR3 is TGTGCCAGCAGTGAAGGGGCAGTGCGAGAGACCCAGTACTTC. The chain recombines TRBV6-1 with TRBJ2-5, with D uncertain. The CDR3 spans 14 residues. Germline values: CDR1 MNHNS, CDR2 SASEGT. The V gene lost 1 base and the J gene lost 4 bases, with 10 bases spanning the gap.

The genes are TRBV5-1 and TRBJ2-2; possible D gene TRBD2, 7 bases. CDR1 SGHRS and CDR2 YFSETQ come from the germline V gene. With 4 bases removed from V and 3 bases from J, the gap between germline ends came to 19 bases. There are 17 residues in the CDR3. The CDR3 coding sequence is TGCGCCAGCAGCCTGTCCTGGGGGGGCCGGGACACCGGGGAGCTGTTTTTT. Translating it yields CASSLSWGGRDTGELFF.

The chain joins TRBV5-1 to TRBJ1-3; 9 bases agree with TRBD1. The CDR3 length is 21 residues. The J segment lost 2 bases and the V segment lost 0 bases, leaving 18 bases of the junction unmatched. Germline assignment: CDR1 SGHRS and CDR2 YFSETQ. The CDR3 region is CASSLEPLRALDRGTGNTIYF. The CDR3 DNA reads TGCGCCAGCAGCTTGGAGCCTTTAAGGGCTTTGGACAGGGGTACTGGAAACACCATATATTTT. The full variable domain, in which reference TRBV5-1 and TRBJ1-3 provide the parts outside the CDR3, is KAGVTQTPRYLIKTRGQQVTLSCSPISGHRSVSWYQQTPGQGLQFLFEYFSETQRNKGNFPGRFSGRQFSNSRSEMNVSTLELGDSALYLCASSLEPLRALDRGTGNTIYFGEGSWLTVV.

The genes are TRBV27 and TRBJ2-7; possibly TRBD1 for D (6 bases). Germline CDR1 reads MNHEY; CDR2 reads SMNVEV (reference sequence). The CDR3 covers 13 residues. Trimming shortened V by 7 bases and J by 4 bases, and 14 bases separated the two germline ends. Written as DNA, the CDR3 is TGTGCCAGCACCGATAGGGGGTCATACGAGCAGTACTTC. The encoded protein is CASTDRGSYEQYF.

V usage is TRBV10-3 and J usage is TRBJ2-3; TRBD1 matches at 7 bases. Germline V gives CDR1 ENHRY, CDR2 SYGVKD. The CDR3 extends over 13 amino acids. V lost 3 bases to trimming and J lost 4 bases; unmatched junction nucleotides: 1. This chain's CDR3 is CAISEGGADTQYF. As DNA, the CDR3 is TGTGCCATCAGTGAAGGGGGCGCAGATACGCAGTATTTT.